One and the same sample provided the 17 T cell receptor beta chains below, sequenced in a study of T cells expressing NK-cell markers. TCRdb reprocessed the 5' RACE reads, keeping one entry per CDR3 protein, no DNA. The sample table includes fewer than 400,000 distinct CDR3 sequences. Sequenced: blood T cells: a sorted CD56 or NKG2C T cell subset, CD4+ or CD8+ T cells, or bulk PBMC T cells (not recorded which). The source is a man aged 18 to 69 in good health.

This sequence joins TRBV12-3 or TRBV12-4 and TRBJ2-5; there is no DNA to check the TCRdb D call of TRBD2. CDR3 length equals 13 residues. The CDR3 loop is CASSPERVGAQYF.

This sequence joins TRBV6-1 and TRBJ2-3; no DNA is available, so the TRBD2 call from TCRdb remains unchecked. From germline, CDR1 is MNHNS and CDR2 SASEGT. The length of the CDR3 is 15 residues. CDR3: CASRMTSGVGDTQYF.

The V call is TRBV3-1, the J call TRBJ2-7; TCRdb designates TRBD2, a call that cannot be tested without DNA. CDR3 length equals 15 residues. Germline V gene data show CDR1 as LGHDT and CDR2 as YNNKEL (reference sequence). The CDR3 loop is CASSQVLAATYEQYF.

J is TRBJ2-2 and V is TRBV9; without DNA, the TCRdb call of TRBD1 cannot be checked. The CDR3 has 17 residues. In germline, CDR1 is SGDLS, CDR2 YYNGEE. CDR3: CASSVTGTGITTGELFF.

The chain couples TRBV6-6 to TRBJ1-2; the D call of TRBD1 rests on TCRdb alone, since no DNA is present to check it. This CDR3 region has 11 residues. Germline V gene lookup returns CDR1 MNHNY and CDR2 SVGAGI (reference sequence). CDR3 amino acids: CAAQGYDGYTF.

The V and J genes are TRBV5-1 and TRBJ2-1; TCRdb reports TRBD1, a call that lacks DNA to check it against. Germline assignment: CDR1 SGHRS and CDR2 YFSETQ. This CDR3 contains 15 residues. CDR3 in amino acids: CASDLGGGRYDEQFF.

The chain uses TRBV10-2 and TRBJ1-6; TCRdb names TRBD1, which stays unverified in the absence of DNA. Germline V CDR1 and CDR2: WSHSY, SAAADI. This CDR3 is 14 amino acids long. This CDR3 is CASREGTVNSPLHF.

This chain uses TRBV7-2 with TRBJ1-4. This CDR3 has 16 amino acids. From germline, CDR1 is SGHTA and CDR2 FQGNSA. CDR3 residues: CASSLEGRRGSEKLFF.

CDR3 residues: CASRRRTGGSSYEQYF. The chain combines TRBV7-2 with TRBJ2-7; TCRdb gives TRBD1 as the D gene, but with no DNA this cannot be confirmed. Germline CDR1 reads SGHTA; CDR2 reads FQGNSA. The CDR3 has 16 residues.

This chain uses TRBV5-4 with TRBJ2-3. The germline V gene has CDR1 SGHNT and CDR2 YYREEE (reference sequence). The length of the CDR3 is 14 residues. The CDR3 loop is CASSLVRVPDTQYF.

This chain uses TRBV6-1 with TRBJ1-2; TCRdb selects TRBD1, and the lack of DNA leaves this call unchecked. Germline lookup yields CDR1 MNHNS and CDR2 SASEGT. CDR3 length equals 13 residues. The CDR3 here is CASRAGNRWGYTF.

The chain combines TRBV21-1 with TRBJ2-3; TCRdb outputs TRBD1, but without DNA this stays unchecked. TRBV21-1 is a documented pseudogene. The CDR3 runs to 15 residues. CDR3 amino acids: CARPPRHRGRDTQYF.

The CDR3 sequence: CASRSRGAGLETQYF. The J gene is TRBJ2-5, the V gene TRBV12-3 or TRBV12-4; the TCRdb D gene call, TRBD1, has no DNA to confirm it. This CDR3 has 15 amino acids.

The chain joins TRBV6-1 to TRBJ2-7. Germline V gene data show CDR1 as MNHNS and CDR2 as SASEGT. CDR3 length equals 15 residues. The CDR3 sequence: CASSFDRVSSYEQYF.

V is TRBV10-2 and J is TRBJ2-1. CDR1 and CDR2 (germline): WSHSY, SAAADI. This CDR3 is built from 16 residues. CDR3 protein: CASTTDRQLVTNEQFF.

The chain recombines TRBV29-1 with TRBJ2-1; the D call of TRBD2 rests on TCRdb alone, since no DNA is present to check it. Germline lookup yields CDR1 SQVTM and CDR2 ANQGSEA. The CDR3 has 16 residues. The CDR3 reads CSVLTYSGVSYNEQFF.

CDR3 in amino acids: CASSQLSQGISPLHF. The chain is built from TRBV3-1 and TRBJ1-6; the D call of TRBD1 rests on TCRdb alone, since no DNA is present to check it. The CDR3 has 15 amino acids. Germline loops: CDR1 LGHDT, CDR2 YNNKEL (reference sequence).